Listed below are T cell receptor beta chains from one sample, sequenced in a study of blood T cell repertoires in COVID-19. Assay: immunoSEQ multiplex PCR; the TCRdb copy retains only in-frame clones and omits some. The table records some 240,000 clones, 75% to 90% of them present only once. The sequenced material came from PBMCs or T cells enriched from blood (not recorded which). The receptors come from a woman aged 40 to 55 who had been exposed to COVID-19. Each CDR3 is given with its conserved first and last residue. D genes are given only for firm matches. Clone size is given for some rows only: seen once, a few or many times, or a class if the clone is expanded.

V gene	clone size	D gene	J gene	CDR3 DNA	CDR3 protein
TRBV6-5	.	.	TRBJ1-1	TGTGCCAGCACTATGAGTTGGAACACTGAAGCTTTCTTT	CASTMSWNTEAFF
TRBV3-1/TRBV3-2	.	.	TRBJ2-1	TGTGCCAGCATGTCCAACAATGAGCAGTTCTTC	CASMSNNEQFF
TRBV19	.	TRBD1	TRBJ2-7	TGTGCCAGTAGTATGTACCAGGGGGACGAGCAGTACTTC	CASSMYQGDEQYF
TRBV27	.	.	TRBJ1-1	TGTGCCAGCAGTTTTGGGGCAGGGGTAACGGCTTTCTTT	CASSFGAGVTAFF
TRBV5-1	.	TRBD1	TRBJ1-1	TGCGCCAGCAGCTTGCTGACAGGGCCAACTGAAGCTTTCTTT	CASSLLTGPTEAFF
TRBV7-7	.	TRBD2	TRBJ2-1	TGTGCCAGCAGCGCAATAGCGGGGGGGCTCGGTGAGCAGTTCTTC	CASSAIAGGLGEQFF
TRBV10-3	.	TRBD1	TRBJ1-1	TGTGCCACCTTGGGACAGCCCGATATGAACACTGAAGCTTTCTTT	CATLGQPDMNTEAFF
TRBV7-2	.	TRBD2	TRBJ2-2	TGTGCCAGCAGCTCTCCCCGGGACTACGGGACCACCGGGGAGCTGTTTTTT	CASSSPRDYGTTGELFF
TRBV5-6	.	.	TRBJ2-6	TGTGCCAGCAGTCCCACGGAGGCAACTGGGGCCAACGTCCTGACTTTC	CASSPTEATGANVLTF
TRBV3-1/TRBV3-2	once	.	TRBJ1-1	TGTGCCAGCAGCCATTCTTACACTGAAGCTTTCTTT	CASSHSYTEAFF
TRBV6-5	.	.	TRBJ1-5	TGTGCCAGCTTCGGGGATGCGCAGCCCCAGCATTTT	CASFGDAQPQHF
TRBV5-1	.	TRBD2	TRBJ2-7	TGCGCCAGCAGTCAAAGCGGGGGGCGCTCCTACGAGCAGTACTTC	CASSQSGGRSYEQYF
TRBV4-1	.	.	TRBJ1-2	TGCGCCAGCAGCCAAGTGAAAACGGCTAACTATGGCTACACCTTC	CASSQVKTANYGYTF
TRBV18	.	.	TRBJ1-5	TGTGCCAGCTCACCTCGGGACAACAAAAATCAGCCCCAGCATTTT	CASSPRDNKNQPQHF
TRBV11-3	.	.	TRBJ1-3	TGTGCCAGCAGCACGGGGACACCAGCCCACTCTGGAAACACCATATATTTT	CASSTGTPAHSGNTIYF
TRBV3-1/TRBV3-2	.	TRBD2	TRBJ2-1	TGTGCCAGCAGCCAAGTCTCTAGCGGGGGGGCAGTCGAGCAGTTCTTC	CASSQVSSGGAVEQFF
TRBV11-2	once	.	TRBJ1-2	TGTGCCAGCAGCTTAGCTGGGCAGCTCTATGGCTACACCTTC	CASSLAGQLYGYTF
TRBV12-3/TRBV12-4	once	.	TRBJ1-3	TGTGCCAGCACCAGGGATGCTGGAAACACCATATATTTT	CASTRDAGNTIYF
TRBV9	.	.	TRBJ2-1	TGTGCCAGCAGCGTAGGTTCCCTAGGAAGCTCCTACAATGAGCAGTTCTTC	CASSVGSLGSSYNEQFF
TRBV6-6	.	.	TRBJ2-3	TGTGCCAGCAGTTACGGGGGGGCGTTTGCAGATACGCAGTATTTT	CASSYGGAFADTQYF
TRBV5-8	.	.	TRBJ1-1	TGTGCCAGCAGCTTGGGCGGGAGGTCTCAACGGGGGACTGAAGCTTTCTTT	CASSLGGRSQRGTEAFF
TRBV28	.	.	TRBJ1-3	TGTGCCAGCAGTTTTTTTGGGGGCCGTTCTGGAAACACCATATATTTT	CASSFFGGRSGNTIYF
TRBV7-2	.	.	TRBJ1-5	TGTGCCAGCAGCTTAGGTCGGTCGCGGGGTCAGCCCCAGCATTTT	CASSLGRSRGQPQHF
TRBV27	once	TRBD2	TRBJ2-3	TGTGCCAGCAGTGCCCGACTAGCGGGAGATACGCAGTATTTT	CASSARLAGDTQYF
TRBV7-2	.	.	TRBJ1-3	TGTGCCAGCAGCTCCTCTGCAGGCCTCTCTGGAAACACCATATATTTT	CASSSSAGLSGNTIYF
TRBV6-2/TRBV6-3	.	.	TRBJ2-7	TGTGCCAGCAGTTACTCGGGCGCCTACGAGCAGTACTTC	CASSYSGAYEQYF
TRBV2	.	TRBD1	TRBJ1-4	TGTGCCAGCAGTAGGAACAGGGGAGGTGTGGATGAAAAACTGTTTTTT	CASSRNRGGVDEKLFF
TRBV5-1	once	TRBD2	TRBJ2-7	TGCGCCAGCAGCACAGTAGCGGGGCCTCTCGAGCAGTACTTC	CASSTVAGPLEQYF
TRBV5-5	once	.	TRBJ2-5	TGTGCCAGCAGCTTTGGTCAGGAGACCCAGTACTTC	CASSFGQETQYF
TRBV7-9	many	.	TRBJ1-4	TGTGCCAGTTCGAGGTGGCCGGATGAAAAACTGTTTTTT	CASSRWPDEKLFF
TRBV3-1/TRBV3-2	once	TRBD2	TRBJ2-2	TGTGCCAGCAGCCAAGACACGGGACTAGCGGGGCGGGACACCGGGGAGCTGTTTTTT	CASSQDTGLAGRDTGELFF
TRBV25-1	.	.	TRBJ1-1	TGTGCCAGCACTACTGCTTGGGGGGGGCGGGCCACTGAAGCTTTCTTT	CASTTAWGGRATEAFF
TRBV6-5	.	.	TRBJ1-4	TGTGCCAGCAGTCGCCTTGGGACAACCGAAAAACTGTTTTTT	CASSRLGTTEKLFF
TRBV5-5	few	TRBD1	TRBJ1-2	TGTGCCAGCAGCTTGGCTTGGGACAGGGCATATGGCTACACCTTC	CASSLAWDRAYGYTF